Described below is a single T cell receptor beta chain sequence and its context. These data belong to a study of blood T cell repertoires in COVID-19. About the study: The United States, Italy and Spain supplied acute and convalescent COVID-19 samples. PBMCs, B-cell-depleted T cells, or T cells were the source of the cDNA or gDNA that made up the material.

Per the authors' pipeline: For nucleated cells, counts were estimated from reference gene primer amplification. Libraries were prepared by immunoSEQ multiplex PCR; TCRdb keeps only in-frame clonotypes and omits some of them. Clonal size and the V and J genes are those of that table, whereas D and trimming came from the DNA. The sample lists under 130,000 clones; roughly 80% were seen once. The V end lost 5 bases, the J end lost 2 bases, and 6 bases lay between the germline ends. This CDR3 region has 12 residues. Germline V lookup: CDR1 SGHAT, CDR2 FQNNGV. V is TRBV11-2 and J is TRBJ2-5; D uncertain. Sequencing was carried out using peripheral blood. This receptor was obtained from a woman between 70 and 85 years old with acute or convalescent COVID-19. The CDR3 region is CASSRIQETQYF. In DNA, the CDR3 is TGTGCCAGCAGCCGTATACAAGAGACCCAGTACTTC.